A selection of T cell receptor beta chains follows, all from one sample in a study of CD8 T cells in ankylosing spondylitis. Using its own MiXCR run on the 5' RACE reads, TCRdb lists one record per CDR3 protein. The data show around 150,000 distinct CDR3 sequences, with more than 40% seen just once and 13% to 15% held by the top ten. Input material: synovial fluid, either unsorted or a sorted T cell fraction (not recorded which). These receptors were obtained from a male donor with ankylosing spondylitis. The CDR3 runs from the conserved cysteine through the conserved F or W. The D gene is left open where the match is weak. Size is omitted from some rows. Given values are once, few, many or a class for expanded clones.

abundance: few
j_gene: TRBJ2-3
v_gene: TRBV4-1
d_gene: TRBD2
CDR3nt: TGCGCCAGCAGCCAAGATCTACTAGCGGGGAGCACAGATACGCAGTATTTT
CDR3aa: CASSQDLLAGSTDTQYF

abundance: -
j_gene: TRBJ1-1
v_gene: TRBV4-2
d_gene: -
CDR3nt: TGTGCCAGCAGCCAAGATTATCAGGGTAGGAGGTTACCAGTCACTGAAGCTTTCTTT
CDR3aa: CASSQDYQGRRLPVTEAFF

abundance: few
j_gene: TRBJ2-5
v_gene: TRBV4-3
d_gene: TRBD2
CDR3nt: TGCGCCAGCAGCCAAGATCACCAGCGGGAGGGCCCTGAGACCCAGTACTTC
CDR3aa: CASSQDHQREGPETQYF

abundance: many
j_gene: TRBJ1-5
v_gene: TRBV20-1
d_gene: -
CDR3nt: TGCAGTGCCAAAGGACCCGCGGAAGAACAGCCCCAGCATTTT
CDR3aa: CSAKGPAEEQPQHF

abundance: -
j_gene: TRBJ2-1
v_gene: TRBV6-1
d_gene: -
CDR3nt: TGTGCCAGCAGTCCAAGGCATTGGGACTTCAAGGATGAGCAGTTCTTC
CDR3aa: CASSPRHWDFKDEQFF

abundance: once
j_gene: TRBJ2-7
v_gene: TRBV10-3
d_gene: -
CDR3nt: TGTGCCATCAGTGAGATGAGGAGACCATACGAGCAGTACTTC
CDR3aa: CAISEMRRPYEQYF

abundance: -
j_gene: TRBJ2-1
v_gene: TRBV11-2
d_gene: -
CDR3nt: TGTGCCAGCACCCCAAGCCGTAGCTCCTACAATGAGCAGTTCTTC
CDR3aa: CASTPSRSSYNEQFF

abundance: -
j_gene: TRBJ1-4
v_gene: TRBV7-9
d_gene: -
CDR3nt: TGTGCCAGCAGCTCCGACGGCAGCAATGAAAAACTGTTTTTT
CDR3aa: CASSSDGSNEKLFF

abundance: -
j_gene: TRBJ2-7
v_gene: TRBV5-4
d_gene: -
CDR3nt: TGTGCCAGCAGCTCCCGGGACAACTCCTACGAGCAGTACTTC
CDR3aa: CASSSRDNSYEQYF

abundance: few
j_gene: TRBJ2-1
v_gene: TRBV25-1
d_gene: -
CDR3nt: TGTGCCAGCAGTGAATGTGGGGGGATAAGCTCCTACAATGAGCAGTTCTTC
CDR3aa: CASSECGGISSYNEQFF

abundance: few
j_gene: TRBJ2-5
v_gene: TRBV12-3/TRBV12-4
d_gene: -
CDR3nt: TGTGCCAGCAGTTTAGGGGCTAGTGGGGAGACCCAGTACTTC
CDR3aa: CASSLGASGETQYF

abundance: few
j_gene: TRBJ2-7
v_gene: TRBV7-2
d_gene: -
CDR3nt: TGTGCCAGCAGCTTAGGGGACTACGAGCAGTACTTC
CDR3aa: CASSLGDYEQYF

abundance: few
j_gene: TRBJ1-5
v_gene: TRBV4-1
d_gene: -
CDR3nt: TGCGCCAGCAGCCAAGACGTGACGGACGGGGCTATTCAGCCCCAGCATTTT
CDR3aa: CASSQDVTDGAIQPQHF

abundance: few
j_gene: TRBJ2-2
v_gene: TRBV30
d_gene: -
CDR3nt: TGTGCCTGGAGGCCCTTGGGGGCGACCGGGGAGCTGTTTTTT
CDR3aa: CAWRPLGATGELFF

abundance: few
j_gene: TRBJ2-3
v_gene: TRBV12-3/TRBV12-4
d_gene: TRBD1
CDR3nt: TGTGCCAGCAGCCCCGAAGGGGGCCCCAGCACAGATACGCAGTATTTT
CDR3aa: CASSPEGGPSTDTQYF

abundance: -
j_gene: TRBJ1-6
v_gene: TRBV3-1
d_gene: -
CDR3nt: TGTGCCAGCAGCAGGGGGAATTCACCCCTCCACTTT
CDR3aa: CASSRGNSPLHF

abundance: many
j_gene: TRBJ1-6
v_gene: TRBV11-1
d_gene: TRBD1
CDR3nt: TGTGCCAGCAGCTTAGGCGCCGGGACAGGGGGCTCTAATTCACCCCTCCACTTT
CDR3aa: CASSLGAGTGGSNSPLHF

abundance: few
j_gene: TRBJ2-4
v_gene: TRBV7-8
d_gene: -
CDR3nt: TGTGCCAGCAGCCCAACCCCCTACGGGAAAAACATTCAGTACTTC
CDR3aa: CASSPTPYGKNIQYF

abundance: many
j_gene: TRBJ1-6
v_gene: TRBV10-3
d_gene: -
CDR3nt: TGTGCCATCAGTGAGGATCTGTATAATTCACCCCTCCACTTT
CDR3aa: CAISEDLYNSPLHF

abundance: -
j_gene: TRBJ1-1
v_gene: TRBV5-1
d_gene: -
CDR3nt: TGCGCCAGCAGCGCGGGTAGGGGGTACACTGAAGCTTTCTTT
CDR3aa: CASSAGRGYTEAFF

abundance: few
j_gene: TRBJ1-2
v_gene: TRBV5-1
d_gene: -
CDR3nt: TGCGCCAGCAGAAGGGACGGAAGTTTCTATGGCTACACCTTC
CDR3aa: CASRRDGSFYGYTF

abundance: many
j_gene: TRBJ1-1
v_gene: TRBV5-6
d_gene: -
CDR3nt: TGTGCCAGCAGGGTGGCGCAGAACACTGAAGCTTTCTTT
CDR3aa: CASRVAQNTEAFF

abundance: many
j_gene: TRBJ2-7
v_gene: TRBV19
d_gene: TRBD2
CDR3nt: TGTGCCAGTAGTCCCGGGACTAGCGGGTACGAGCAGTACTTC
CDR3aa: CASSPGTSGYEQYF

abundance: -
j_gene: TRBJ2-4
v_gene: TRBV11-2
d_gene: TRBD1
CDR3nt: TGTGCCAGCAGCTCAATAGGACAGGGTCGCCCGCGGAACATTCAGTACTTC
CDR3aa: CASSSIGQGRPRNIQYF

abundance: -
j_gene: TRBJ1-1
v_gene: TRBV12-3/TRBV12-4
d_gene: -
CDR3nt: TGTGCCAGCAGTTTAGGCAGGGCTGGCTTGAACACTGAAGCTTTCTTT
CDR3aa: CASSLGRAGLNTEAFF

abundance: -
j_gene: TRBJ2-3
v_gene: TRBV4-1
d_gene: TRBD2
CDR3nt: TGCGCCAGCAGCCCTTGGGCGGGGGTAGATACGCAGTATTTT
CDR3aa: CASSPWAGVDTQYF

abundance: few
j_gene: TRBJ1-1
v_gene: TRBV18
d_gene: -
CDR3nt: TGTGCCAGCTCACCCAGGGTACCTGAAGCTTTCTTT
CDR3aa: CASSPRVPEAFF

abundance: -
j_gene: TRBJ2-7
v_gene: TRBV28
d_gene: -
CDR3nt: TGTGCCAGCAGTTTGTACAGGGTAAACTCCTACGAGCAGTACTTC
CDR3aa: CASSLYRVNSYEQYF

abundance: -
j_gene: TRBJ1-2
v_gene: TRBV5-1
d_gene: -
CDR3nt: TGCGCCAGCAGCTCGACAGAGACAGCTAACTATGGCTACACCTTC
CDR3aa: CASSSTETANYGYTF

abundance: -
j_gene: TRBJ2-3
v_gene: TRBV19
d_gene: -
CDR3nt: TGTGCCAGTAGTATCACGGGAGTTCGCACAGATACGCAGTATTTT
CDR3aa: CASSITGVRTDTQYF

abundance: -
j_gene: TRBJ2-1
v_gene: TRBV24-1
d_gene: -
CDR3nt: TGTGCCACCAGTGGGGGGCGAAAAGACAATGAGCAGTTCTTC
CDR3aa: CATSGGRKDNEQFF

abundance: few
j_gene: TRBJ2-3
v_gene: TRBV27
d_gene: -
CDR3nt: TGTGCCAGCAGTAATGCCGACAGAGAGACGCAGTATTTT
CDR3aa: CASSNADRETQYF

abundance: -
j_gene: TRBJ2-1
v_gene: TRBV4-1
d_gene: -
CDR3nt: TGCGCCAGCAGCCACCGCCGAGACTGGACAGAAAGGAATGAGCAGTTCTTC
CDR3aa: CASSHRRDWTERNEQFF

abundance: few
j_gene: TRBJ2-1
v_gene: TRBV12-3/TRBV12-4
d_gene: TRBD1
CDR3nt: TGTGCCAGCAGTCTGAACAGGGGGTCTATTCCTGAGCAGTTCTTC
CDR3aa: CASSLNRGSIPEQFF